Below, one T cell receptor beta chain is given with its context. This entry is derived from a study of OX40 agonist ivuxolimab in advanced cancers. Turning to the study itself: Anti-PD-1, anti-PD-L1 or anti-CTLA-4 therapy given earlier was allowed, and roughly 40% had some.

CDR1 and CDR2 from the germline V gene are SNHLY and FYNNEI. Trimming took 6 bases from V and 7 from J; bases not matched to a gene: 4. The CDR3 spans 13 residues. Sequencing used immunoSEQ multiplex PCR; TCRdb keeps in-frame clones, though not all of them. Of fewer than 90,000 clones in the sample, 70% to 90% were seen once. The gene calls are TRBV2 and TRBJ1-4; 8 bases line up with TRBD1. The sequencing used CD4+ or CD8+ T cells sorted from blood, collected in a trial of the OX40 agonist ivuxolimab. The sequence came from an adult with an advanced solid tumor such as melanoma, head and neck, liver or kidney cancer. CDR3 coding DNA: TGTGCCAGCAGACAGGGGGAAGGTGAAAAACTGTTTTTT. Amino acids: CASRQGEGEKLFF.